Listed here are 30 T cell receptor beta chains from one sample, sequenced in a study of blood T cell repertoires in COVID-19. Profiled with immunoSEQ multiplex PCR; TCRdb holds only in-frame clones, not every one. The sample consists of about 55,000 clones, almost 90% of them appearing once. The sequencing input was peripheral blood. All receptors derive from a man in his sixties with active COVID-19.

CDR3 nucleotide sequence: TGTGCCAGCAGGAGGGAGGTGGGTAAGGATGGCTACACCTTC. This sequence encodes CASRREVGKDGYTF. The gene calls are TRBV9 and TRBJ1-2; no definite D call. V dropped 5 bases and J dropped 6 bases, with 17 bases sitting between them. Germline V gene sequence: CDR1 SGDLS, CDR2 YYNGEE. This CDR3 spans 14 amino acids.

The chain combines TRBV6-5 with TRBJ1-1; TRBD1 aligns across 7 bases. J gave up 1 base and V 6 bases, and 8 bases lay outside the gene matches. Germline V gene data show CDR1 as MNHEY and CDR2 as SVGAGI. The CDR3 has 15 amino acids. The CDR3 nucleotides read TGTGCCAGCAGCCTTACCTGGACAGGGAACACTGAAGCTTTCTTT. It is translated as CASSLTWTGNTEAFF.

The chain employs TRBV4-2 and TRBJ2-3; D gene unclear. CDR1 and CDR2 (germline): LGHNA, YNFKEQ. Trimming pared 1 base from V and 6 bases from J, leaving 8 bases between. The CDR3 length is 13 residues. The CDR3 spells CASSQGVWDTQYF. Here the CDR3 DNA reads TGTGCCAGCAGCCAAGGAGTGTGGGATACGCAGTATTTT.

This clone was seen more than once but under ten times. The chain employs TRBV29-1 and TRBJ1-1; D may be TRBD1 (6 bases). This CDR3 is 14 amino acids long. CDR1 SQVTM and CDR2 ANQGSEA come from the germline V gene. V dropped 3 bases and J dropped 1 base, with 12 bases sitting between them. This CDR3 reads CSVEDWDKNTEAFF. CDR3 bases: TGCAGCGTTGAGGATTGGGACAAGAACACTGAAGCTTTCTTT.

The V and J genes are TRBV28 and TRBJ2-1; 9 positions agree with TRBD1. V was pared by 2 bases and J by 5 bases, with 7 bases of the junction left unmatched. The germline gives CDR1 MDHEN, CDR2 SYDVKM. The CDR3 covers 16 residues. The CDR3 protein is CASSLGRTGADNEQFF. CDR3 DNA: TGTGCCAGCAGTTTAGGGAGGACAGGGGCTGACAATGAGCAGTTCTTC.

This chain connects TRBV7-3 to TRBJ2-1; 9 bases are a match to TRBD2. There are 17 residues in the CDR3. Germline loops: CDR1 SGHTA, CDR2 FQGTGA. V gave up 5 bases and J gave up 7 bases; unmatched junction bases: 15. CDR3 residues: CASSLGRGLAGQNEQFF. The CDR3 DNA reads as TGTGCCAGCAGCCTGGGGCGTGGTCTAGCGGGACAAAATGAGCAGTTCTTC.

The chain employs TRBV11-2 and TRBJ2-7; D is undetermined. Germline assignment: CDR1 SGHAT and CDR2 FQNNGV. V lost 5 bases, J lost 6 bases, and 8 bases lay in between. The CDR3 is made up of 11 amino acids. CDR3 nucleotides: TGTGCCAGCAGCCGCGGTGGCGAGCAGTACTTC. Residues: CASSRGGEQYF.

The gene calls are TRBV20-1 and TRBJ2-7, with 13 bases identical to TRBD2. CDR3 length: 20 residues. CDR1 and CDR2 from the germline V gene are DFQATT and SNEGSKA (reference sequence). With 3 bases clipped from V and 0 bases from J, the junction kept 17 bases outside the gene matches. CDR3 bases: TGCAGTGCTAGTCTGACCTCATTACCGGGACTAGCGGGGAGCTCCTACGAGCAGTACTTC. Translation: CSASLTSLPGLAGSSYEQYF.

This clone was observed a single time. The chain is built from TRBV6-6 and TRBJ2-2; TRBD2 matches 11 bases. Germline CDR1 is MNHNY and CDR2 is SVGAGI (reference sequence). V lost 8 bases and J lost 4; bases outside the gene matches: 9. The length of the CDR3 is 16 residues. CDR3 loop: CASQLAGVSGTGELFF. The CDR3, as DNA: TGTGCCAGCCAACTAGCGGGAGTAAGCGGCACCGGGGAGCTGTTTTTT.

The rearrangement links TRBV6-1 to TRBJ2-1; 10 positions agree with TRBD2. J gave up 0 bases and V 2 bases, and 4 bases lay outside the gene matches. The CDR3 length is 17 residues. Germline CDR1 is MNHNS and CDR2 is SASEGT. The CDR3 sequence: CASSETSGTSSYNEQFF. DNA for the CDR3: TGTGCCAGCAGTGAAACTAGCGGGACGAGCTCCTACAATGAGCAGTTCTTC.

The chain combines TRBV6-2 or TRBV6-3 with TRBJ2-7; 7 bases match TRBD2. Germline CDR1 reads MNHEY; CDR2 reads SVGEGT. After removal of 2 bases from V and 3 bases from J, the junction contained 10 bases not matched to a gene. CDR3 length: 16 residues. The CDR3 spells CASSYGMVGRIYEQYF. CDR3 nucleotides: TGTGCCAGCAGTTACGGGATGGTCGGGAGGATCTACGAGCAGTACTTC.

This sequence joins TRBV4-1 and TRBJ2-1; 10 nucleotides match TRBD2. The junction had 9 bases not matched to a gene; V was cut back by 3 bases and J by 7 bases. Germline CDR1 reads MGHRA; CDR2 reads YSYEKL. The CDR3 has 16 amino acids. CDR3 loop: CASSHALAGARNEQFF. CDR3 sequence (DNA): TGCGCCAGCAGCCACGCCCTAGCGGGAGCGAGGAATGAGCAGTTCTTC.

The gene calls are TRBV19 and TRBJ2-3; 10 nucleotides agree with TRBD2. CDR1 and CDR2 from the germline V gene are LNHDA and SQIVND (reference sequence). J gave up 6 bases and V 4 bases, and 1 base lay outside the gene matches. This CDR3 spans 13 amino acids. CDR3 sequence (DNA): TGTGCCAGTAGTAATAGCGGGAGGGATACGCAGTATTTT. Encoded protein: CASSNSGRDTQYF.

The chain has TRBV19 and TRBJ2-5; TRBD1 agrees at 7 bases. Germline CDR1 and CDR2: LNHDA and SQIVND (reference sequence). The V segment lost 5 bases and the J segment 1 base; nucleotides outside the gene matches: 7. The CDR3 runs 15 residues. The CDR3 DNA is TGTGCCAGTAGTCCCCGCCGGGACAGCCAAGAGACCCAGTACTTC. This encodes CASSPRRDSQETQYF.

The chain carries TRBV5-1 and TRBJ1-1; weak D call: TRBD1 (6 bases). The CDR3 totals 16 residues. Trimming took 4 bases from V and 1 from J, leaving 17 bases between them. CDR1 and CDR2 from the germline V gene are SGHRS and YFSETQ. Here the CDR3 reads CASSGGPGQPNTEAFF. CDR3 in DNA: TGCGCCAGCAGCGGGGGACCCGGACAGCCGAACACTGAAGCTTTCTTT.

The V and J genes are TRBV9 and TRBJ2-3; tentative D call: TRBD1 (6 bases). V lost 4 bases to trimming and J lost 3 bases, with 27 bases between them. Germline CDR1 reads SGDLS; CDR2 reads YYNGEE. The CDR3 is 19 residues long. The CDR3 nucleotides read TGTGCCAGCAGCCCGGGACACCATTTCCTGGGGATAAGAACAGATACGCAGTATTTT. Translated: CASSPGHHFLGIRTDTQYF.

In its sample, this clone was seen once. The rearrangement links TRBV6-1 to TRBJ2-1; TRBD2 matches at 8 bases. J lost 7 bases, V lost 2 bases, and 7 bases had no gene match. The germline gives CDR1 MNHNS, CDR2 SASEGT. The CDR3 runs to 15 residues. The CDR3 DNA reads TGTGCCAGCAGTGAAAGGTCTAGCGGGTCGAATGAGCAGTTCTTC. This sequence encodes CASSERSSGSNEQFF.

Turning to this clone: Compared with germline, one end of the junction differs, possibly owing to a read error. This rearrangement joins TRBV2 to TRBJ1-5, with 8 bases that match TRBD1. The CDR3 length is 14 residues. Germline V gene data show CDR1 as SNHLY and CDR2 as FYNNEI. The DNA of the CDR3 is TGTGCCAGCAGAGAAGGACAGGGTGGGCAGCCCCAGCATTTT. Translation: CASREGQGGQPQHF.

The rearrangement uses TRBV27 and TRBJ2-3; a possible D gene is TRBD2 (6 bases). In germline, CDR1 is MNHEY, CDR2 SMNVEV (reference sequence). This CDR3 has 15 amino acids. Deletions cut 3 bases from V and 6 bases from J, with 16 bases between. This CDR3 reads CASSFGGGRSDTQYF. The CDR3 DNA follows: TGTGCCAGCAGTTTTGGGGGAGGAAGGTCCGATACGCAGTATTTT.

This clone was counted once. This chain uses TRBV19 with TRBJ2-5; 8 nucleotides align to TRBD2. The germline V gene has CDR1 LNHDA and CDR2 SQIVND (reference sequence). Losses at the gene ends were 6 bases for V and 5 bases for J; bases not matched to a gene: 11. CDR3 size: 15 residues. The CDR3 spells CASRATSVQLETQYF. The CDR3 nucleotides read TGTGCCAGTAGGGCGACTAGCGTTCAGTTGGAGACCCAGTACTTC.

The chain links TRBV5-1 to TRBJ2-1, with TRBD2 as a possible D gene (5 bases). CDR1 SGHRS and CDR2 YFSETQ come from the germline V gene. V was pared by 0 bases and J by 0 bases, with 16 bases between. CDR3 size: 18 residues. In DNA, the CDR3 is TGCGCCAGCAGCTTGGAACTTTCTACTAGGAACTCCTACAATGAGCAGTTCTTC. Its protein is CASSLELSTRNSYNEQFF.

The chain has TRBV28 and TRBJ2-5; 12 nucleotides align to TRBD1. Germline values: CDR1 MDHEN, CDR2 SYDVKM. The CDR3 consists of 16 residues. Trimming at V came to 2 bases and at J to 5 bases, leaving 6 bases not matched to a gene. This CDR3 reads CASSLIGTGGKETQYF. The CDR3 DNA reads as TGTGCCAGCAGTTTAATAGGGACAGGGGGCAAGGAGACCCAGTACTTC.

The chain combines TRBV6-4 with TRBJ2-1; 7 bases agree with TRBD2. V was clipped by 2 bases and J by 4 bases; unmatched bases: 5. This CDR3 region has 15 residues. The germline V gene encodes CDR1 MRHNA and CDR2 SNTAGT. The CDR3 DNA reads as TGTGCCAGCAGTGACGAAGCGGGACTGTACAATGAGCAGTTCTTC. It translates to CASSDEAGLYNEQFF.

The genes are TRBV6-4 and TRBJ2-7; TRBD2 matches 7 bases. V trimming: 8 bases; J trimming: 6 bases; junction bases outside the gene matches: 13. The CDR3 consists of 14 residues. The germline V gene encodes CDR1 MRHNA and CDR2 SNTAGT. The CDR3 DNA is TGTGCCAGCTGGGGAGGGAGGTTTTTGGGCGAGCAGTACTTC. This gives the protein CASWGGRFLGEQYF.

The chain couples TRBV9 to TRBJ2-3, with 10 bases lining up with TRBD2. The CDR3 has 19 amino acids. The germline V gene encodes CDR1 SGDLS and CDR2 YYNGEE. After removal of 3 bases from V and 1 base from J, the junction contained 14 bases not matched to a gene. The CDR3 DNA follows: TGTGCCAGCAGCGCGAGGGGAACTAGCGGGACCCCGCGCACAGATACGCAGTATTTT. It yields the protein CASSARGTSGTPRTDTQYF.

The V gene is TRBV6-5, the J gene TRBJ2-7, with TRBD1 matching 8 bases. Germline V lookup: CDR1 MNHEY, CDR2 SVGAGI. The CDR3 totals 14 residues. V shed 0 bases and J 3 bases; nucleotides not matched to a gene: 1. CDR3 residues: CASSYSDRGYEQYF. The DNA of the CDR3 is TGTGCCAGCAGTTACTCAGACAGGGGCTACGAGCAGTACTTC.

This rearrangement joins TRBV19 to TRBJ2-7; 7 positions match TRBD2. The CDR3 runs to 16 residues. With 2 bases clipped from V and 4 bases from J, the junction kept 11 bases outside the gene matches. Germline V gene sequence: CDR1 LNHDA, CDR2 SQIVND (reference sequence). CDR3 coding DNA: TGTGCCAGTAGTATATCTCCGGGCGGGAGTGTTTACGAGCAGTACTTC. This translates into CASSISPGGSVYEQYF.

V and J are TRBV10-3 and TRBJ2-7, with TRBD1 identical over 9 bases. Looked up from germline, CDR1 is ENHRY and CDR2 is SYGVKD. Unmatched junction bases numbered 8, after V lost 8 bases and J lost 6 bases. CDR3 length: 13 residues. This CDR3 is CAISDRGELEQYF. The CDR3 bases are TGTGCCATCTCGGACAGGGGAGAGCTCGAGCAGTACTTC.

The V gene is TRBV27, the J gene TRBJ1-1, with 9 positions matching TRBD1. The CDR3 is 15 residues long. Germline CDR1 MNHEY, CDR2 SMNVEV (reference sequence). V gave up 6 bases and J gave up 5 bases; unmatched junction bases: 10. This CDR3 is CASRPRGQGGTEAFF. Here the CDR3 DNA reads TGTGCCAGCAGGCCCCGGGGACAGGGCGGGACTGAAGCTTTCTTT.

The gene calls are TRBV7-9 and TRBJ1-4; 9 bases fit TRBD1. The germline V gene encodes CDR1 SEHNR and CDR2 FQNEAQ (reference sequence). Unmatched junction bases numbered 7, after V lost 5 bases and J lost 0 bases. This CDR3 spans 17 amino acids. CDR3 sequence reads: CASSRTGDFATNEKLFF. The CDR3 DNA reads TGTGCCAGCAGCCGGACAGGGGATTTTGCAACTAATGAAAAACTGTTTTTT. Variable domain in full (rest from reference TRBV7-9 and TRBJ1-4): DTGVSQNPRHKITKRGQNVTFRCDPISEHNRLYWYRQTLGQGPEFLTYFQNEAQLEKSRLLSDRFSAERPKGSFSTLEIQRTEQGDSAMYLCASSRTGDFATNEKLFFGSGTQLSVL.